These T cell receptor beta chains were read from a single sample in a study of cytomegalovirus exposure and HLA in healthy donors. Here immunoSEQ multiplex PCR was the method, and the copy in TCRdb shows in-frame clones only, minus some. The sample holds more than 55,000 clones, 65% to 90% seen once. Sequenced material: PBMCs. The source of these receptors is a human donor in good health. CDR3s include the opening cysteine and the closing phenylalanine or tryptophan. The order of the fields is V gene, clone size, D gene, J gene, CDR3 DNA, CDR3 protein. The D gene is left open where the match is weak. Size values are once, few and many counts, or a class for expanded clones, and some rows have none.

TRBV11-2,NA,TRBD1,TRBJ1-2,TGTGCCAGCAGCTTATCCCCCGTCAGGCGACAGGGTCCCTATGGCTACACCTTC,CASSLSPVRRQGPYGYTF
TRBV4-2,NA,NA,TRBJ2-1,TGTGCCAGCAGCCTCCAGGGTTTCGACAATGAGCAGTTCTTC,CASSLQGFDNEQFF
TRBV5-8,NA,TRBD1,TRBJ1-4,TGTGCCACGAACATGCGTTGGGGCAGGGGGTCCCGTAATGAAAAACTGTTTTTT,CATNMRWGRGSRNEKLFF
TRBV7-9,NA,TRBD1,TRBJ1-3,TGTGCCAGCAGCTCGACAGGGGGAAGAAACACCATATATTTT,CASSSTGGRNTIYF
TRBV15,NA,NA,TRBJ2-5,TGTGCCACCAGCAGAGATTGGGCAGGGCAAGAGACCCAGTACTTC,CATSRDWAGQETQYF
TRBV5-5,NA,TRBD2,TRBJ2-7,TGTGCCAGCAGCGCGGGACTAGCGGGAGTCTTTTACTCCTACGAGCAGTACTTC,CASSAGLAGVFYSYEQYF
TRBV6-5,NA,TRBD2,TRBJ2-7,TGTGCCAGCAGTAAACCGGGACTAGCGGTTTACGAGCAGTACTTC,CASSKPGLAVYEQYF
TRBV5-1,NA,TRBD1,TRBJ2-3,TGCGCCAGCAGCTTGGAAGGGGACAGGCATTTCAGCACAGATACGCAGTATTTT,CASSLEGDRHFSTDTQYF
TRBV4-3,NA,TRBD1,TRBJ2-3,TGCGCCAGCAGCCAAGATCTTATCAGGACAGGGGTCCCAGATACGCAGTATTTT,CASSQDLIRTGVPDTQYF
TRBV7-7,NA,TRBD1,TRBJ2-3,TGTGCTAGCAGCTTAGGCCTCGACAGGGCTGATACGCAGTATTTT,CASSLGLDRADTQYF
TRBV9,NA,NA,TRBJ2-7,TGTGCCAGCAGCATGGCAGGGGACGGCTACGAGCAGTACTTC,CASSMAGDGYEQYF
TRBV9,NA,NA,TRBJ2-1,TGTGCCGGCAGCGGGGGACAGGGATTAGGTGAGCAGTTCTTC,CAGSGGQGLGEQFF
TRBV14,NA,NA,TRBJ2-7,TGTGCCAGCAGCCAAGGGGGGACAAATTTCGTCTACGAGCAGTACTTC,CASSQGGTNFVYEQYF
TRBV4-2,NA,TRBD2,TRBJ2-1,TGTGCCAGCAGCCAAGATTCAAAGGAGGGACTAGCGGGAGGAAATGAGCAGTTCTTC,CASSQDSKEGLAGGNEQFF
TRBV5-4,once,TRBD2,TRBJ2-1,TGTGCCAGCAGCGGTATGACTAGCGGGAGAGCATATGAGCAGTTCTTC,CASSGMTSGRAYEQFF
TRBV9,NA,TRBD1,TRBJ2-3,TGTGCCAGCAGCCGGGACAGGCATACGCAGTATTTT,CASSRDRHTQYF
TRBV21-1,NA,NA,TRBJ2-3,TGTGCCAGCAGGCAAGGGGGGCGGGGGGTATATCCCACAGATACGCAGTATTTT,CASRQGGRGVYPTDTQYF
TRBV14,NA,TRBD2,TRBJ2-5,TGTGCCAGCAGCCGGAGCGGGAGTCGAGAGACCCAGTACTTC,CASSRSGSRETQYF
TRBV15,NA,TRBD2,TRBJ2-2,TGTGCCACCAGCAGAGGCCGGGAGGTCGGGGAGCTGTTTTTT,CATSRGREVGELFF
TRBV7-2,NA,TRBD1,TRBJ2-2,TGTGCCAGCAGCTTACGGACAGGGGGCGTCGGGGAGCTGTTTTTT,CASSLRTGGVGELFF
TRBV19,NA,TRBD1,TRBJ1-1,TGTGCCAGTAGTACCAGGGGGAATGTTCGGACTGAAGCTTTCTTT,CASSTRGNVRTEAFF
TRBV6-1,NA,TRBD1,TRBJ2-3,TGTGCCAGCAGCTTGGTCGGGACAGGGACAGATACGCAGTATTTT,CASSLVGTGTDTQYF
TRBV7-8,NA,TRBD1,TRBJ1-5,TGTGCCAGCAGCTTAGGCGCACAGGGGTATCAGCCCCAGCATTTT,CASSLGAQGYQPQHF
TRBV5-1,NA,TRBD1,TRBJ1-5,TGCGCCAGCAAGCCGGGACAGGGCAGCAATCAGCCCCAGCATTTT,CASKPGQGSNQPQHF
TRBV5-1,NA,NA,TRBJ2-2,TGCGCCAGCAGCTTGGCCCCGCAGGGGACCGGGGAGCTGTTTTTT,CASSLAPQGTGELFF
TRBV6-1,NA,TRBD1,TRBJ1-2,TGTGCCAGCAGTGAAAAAACAGGGGGGACTAACTATGGCTACACCTTC,CASSEKTGGTNYGYTF